This TCR beta chain was identified in a study of cytomegalovirus exposure and HLA in healthy donors. Whole-study context: Researchers found that approximately 77% of 350 to 500 genotyped donors fell within the Caucasian-associated ancestry cluster. Overall study findings and caveats: According to a later analysis, donors in an Asian-associated ancestry cluster reportedly had fewer N-insertions than the roughly 670-donor mean. What a later analysis showed was that several of the most significant clusters appeared linked to common viral pathogens.

The PCR made use of 60 Vbeta and 13 Jbeta primers. Sequencing used immunoSEQ multiplex PCR; TCRdb keeps in-frame clones, though not all of them. The sample has about 150,000 clones, 78% seen once. This clone was counted between two and nine times. The antigen remains undetermined. Trimming removed 7 bases at V and 2 bases at J, with 14 bases between. The CDR3 extends over 13 amino acids. The germline V gene has CDR1 SQVTM and CDR2 ANQGSEA. Input material: PBMCs. This TCR derives from a woman aged 40 to 49 in good health and CMV-seropositive. This chain uses TRBV29-1 with TRBJ1-1; D remains ambiguous. CDR3 amino acids: CSAGGVLNTEAFF. CDR3 DNA sequence: TGCAGCGCTGGCGGGGTTCTTAACACTGAAGCTTTCTTT. Full variable domain (remainder filled in from reference TRBV29-1 and TRBJ1-1): SAVISQKPSRDICQRGTSLTIQCQVDSQVTMMFWYRQQPGQSLTLIATANQGSEATYESGFVIDKFPISRPNLTFSTLTVSNMSPEDSSIYLCSAGGVLNTEAFFGQGTRLTVV.